The clone carrying this T cell receptor (beta chain) was observed a few times. Its antigen is as yet unknown. The input was roughly 0.5 ug total RNA; TCR beta cDNA was made from it with a constant-region primer. Generation of the TCR beta libraries relied on three nested multiplex PCR rounds using slightly modified ARM-PCR. TRBV1-TRBV30 forward primers and a C-beta reverse primer were used in the first two PCR rounds, which each ran for 9 to 10 cycles. Via MiXCR, TCRdb re-called the multiplex PCR reads, giving one row per CDR3 protein. Altogether about 200,000 distinct CDR3 sequences are present, approximately 65% being singletons, with the ten largest covering 6% to 8.5%. The sample comes from a study of tumor-infiltrating lymphocytes in primary liver carcinoma. Study at large: The yield of productive TCRbeta reads per sample was roughly 3.65 to 8 million and was similar across tissue types. Whole-study results and caveats: The difference in top-250-clone fraction between tumors and blood was significant, favoring tumors (p = 0.039).

V gave up 1 base and J gave up 10 bases; unmatched junction bases: 8. Germline loops: CDR1 SGHRS, CDR2 YFSETQ. The CDR3 runs to 15 residues. In addition to blood RNA drawn from unsorted whole blood, germline DNA was extracted. HBV chronically infected the treatment-naive patients. Input material: peripheral blood. V and J are TRBV5-1 and TRBJ2-5; 12 bases match TRBD2. This TCR was recovered from a woman aged 55-69 years with primary liver carcinoma and hepatitis B virus infection. The CDR3 DNA follows: TGCGCCAGCAGCTTGCAACTAGCGGGAGGCGGTATCCAGTACTTC. Amino acid sequence: CASSLQLAGGGIQYF.